This T cell receptor (beta chain) was recovered during a study of CD8 T cells in ankylosing spondylitis. Trimming pared 0 bases from V and 5 bases from J, leaving 7 bases between. The CDR3 length is 13 residues. Germline assignment: CDR1 MGHRA and CDR2 YSYEKL. Overall study findings and caveats: A TCR beta motif of several highly homologous variants appeared characteristic of ankylosing spondylitis blood.

TCRdb used MiXCR to reprocess the 5' RACE reads, holding one entry per CDR3 protein. The sample shows 700,000 to 1,000,000 distinct CDR3 sequences, roughly 12% of them seen only once. This clonotype has only a few counts. Its antigen is currently unknown. The J gene is TRBJ2-5, the V gene TRBV4-1; D ambiguous. The clonotype comes from a male donor with ankylosing spondylitis. Sequencing used blood, either unsorted or a sorted T cell fraction (not recorded which). DNA for the CDR3: TGCGCCAGCAGCCAAGATAATTGGGAGACCCAGTACTTC. Protein product: CASSQDNWETQYF.